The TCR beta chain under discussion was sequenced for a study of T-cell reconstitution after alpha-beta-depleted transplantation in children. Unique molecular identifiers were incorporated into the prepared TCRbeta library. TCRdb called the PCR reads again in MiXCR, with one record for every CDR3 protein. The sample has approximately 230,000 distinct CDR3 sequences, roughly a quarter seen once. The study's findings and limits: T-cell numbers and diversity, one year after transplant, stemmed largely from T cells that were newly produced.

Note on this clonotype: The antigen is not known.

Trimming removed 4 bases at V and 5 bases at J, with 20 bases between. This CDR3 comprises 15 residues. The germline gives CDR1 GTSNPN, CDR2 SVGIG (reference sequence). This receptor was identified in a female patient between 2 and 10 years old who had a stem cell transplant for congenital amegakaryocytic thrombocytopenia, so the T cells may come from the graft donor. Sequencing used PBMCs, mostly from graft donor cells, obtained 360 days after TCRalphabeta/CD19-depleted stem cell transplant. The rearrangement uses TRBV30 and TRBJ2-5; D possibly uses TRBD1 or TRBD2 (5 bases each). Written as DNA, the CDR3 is TGTGCCTGGATTGGGACCAGGGTTTGGGAGGAGACCCAGTACTTC. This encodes CAWIGTRVWEETQYF.